One sample yielded the 10 T cell receptor beta chains listed below, sequenced in a study of T-cell memory formation after mild COVID-19. TCRdb reprocessed the 5' RACE reads via MiXCR and lists one record per CDR3 protein. The table has just over 300,000 distinct CDR3 sequences, approximately 19% seen once. The sequenced sample consisted of PBMCs or a T cell subset sorted from them (not recorded which). The receptors here all came from a man younger than 35 who had mild COVID-19 (a few samples of this study predate the infection). Cell type and time point are not known.

This clonotype has a handful of counts. The CDR3 region has the DNA TGCGCCAGCACCACGTTAGCGGGGGGGCCGGAGACCCAGTACTTC. It specifies CASTTLAGGPETQYF. V and J are TRBV5-1 and TRBJ2-5, with 11 bases lining up with TRBD2. Germline CDR1 is SGHRS and CDR2 is YFSETQ. With 6 bases clipped from V and 5 bases from J, the junction kept 9 bases outside the gene matches. The CDR3 contains 15 residues.

This clonotype was observed many times. This chain connects TRBV5-1 to TRBJ2-7; D is uncertain. Germline lookup yields CDR1 SGHRS and CDR2 YFSETQ. The CDR3 has 12 amino acids. Trimming took 1 base from V and 4 from J, leaving 6 bases between them. The CDR3 reads CASSLSRYEQYV. In DNA form, the CDR3 reads TGCGCCAGCAGCTTGTCCCGGTACGAGCAGTACGTC.

The chain employs TRBV20-1 and TRBJ1-1; 7 bases line up with TRBD1. V was clipped by 3 bases and J by 3 bases; unmatched bases: 7. CDR3 size: 14 residues. Germline CDR1 is DFQATT and CDR2 is SNEGSKA (reference sequence). For the CDR3, the DNA is TGCAGTGCTAGCACAGGGGCTCTGGACACTGAAGCTTTCTTT. This codes for CSASTGALDTEAFF.

This clonotype has just a few counts. The rearrangement joins TRBV6-1 to TRBJ1-5; D may be TRBD1 (5 bases). V lost 6 bases and J lost 7, with 25 bases in between. The germline V gene has CDR1 MNHNS and CDR2 SASEGT. There are 17 residues in the CDR3. CDR3 region: CASSAQGGAGLGQPQHF. The CDR3, as DNA: TGTGCCAGCAGCGCCCAAGGTGGGGCAGGATTAGGACAGCCCCAGCATTTT.

The chain links TRBV27 to TRBJ2-2; 8 nucleotides line up with TRBD1. CDR1 and CDR2 from the germline V gene are MNHEY and SMNVEV (reference sequence). J gave up 4 bases and V 4 bases, and 5 bases lay outside the gene matches. The CDR3 is 15 residues long. CDR3 sequence (DNA): TGTGCCAGCAGTTCCTGGACAGGGCGCACCGGGGAGCTGTTTTTT. It yields the protein CASSSWTGRTGELFF.

There are a few counts of this clonotype. For the CDR3, the DNA is TGTGCCAGCAGTTCTCCTCTCGACAGGGGAGCCATGAACACTGAAGCTTTCTTT. This gives the protein CASSSPLDRGAMNTEAFF. The V and J genes are TRBV28 and TRBJ1-1; 8 bases are shared with TRBD1. V shed 4 bases, J shed 0 bases, and the junction held 13 bases outside the gene matches. The CDR3 is made up of 18 amino acids. Germline V gene lookup returns CDR1 MDHEN and CDR2 SYDVKM.

This clonotype was seen many times. The chain recombines TRBV14 with TRBJ2-4, with 8 bases matching TRBD1. The germline CDR1 and CDR2 sequences are SGHDN and FVKESK. V lost 2 bases to trimming and J lost 8 bases; unmatched junction nucleotides: 8. CDR3 size: 15 residues. CDR3 sequence (DNA): TGTGCCAGCAGCCAACTTACAGGGGGGTCGGACATTCAGTACTTC. It yields the protein CASSQLTGGSDIQYF.

This clonotype was seen ten or more times. The chain employs TRBV29-1 and TRBJ1-4; D gene uncertain. Germline values: CDR1 SQVTM, CDR2 ANQGSEA. The CDR3 totals 13 residues. The germline V and J ends were trimmed by 4 bases and 6 bases, with 12 bases remaining between them. The CDR3 loop reads CSVGVGNYEKLFF. CDR3 bases: TGCAGCGTTGGAGTGGGGAACTATGAAAAACTGTTTTTT. The whole variable domain, filled in from reference TRBV29-1 and TRBJ1-4, reads SAVISQKPSRDICQRGTSLTIQCQVDSQVTMMFWYRQQPGQSLTLIATANQGSEATYESGFVIDKFPISRPNLTFSTLTVSNMSPEDSSIYLCSVGVGNYEKLFFGSGTQLSVL.

This clonotype has a count of ten or more. V is TRBV7-2 and J is TRBJ2-7; 8 positions match TRBD2. Germline V gives CDR1 SGHTA, CDR2 FQGNSA. CDR3 length equals 16 residues. V shed 5 bases and J 4 bases; nucleotides not matched to a gene: 13. The CDR3 region has the DNA TGTGCCAGCAGCGCCGCCCGGGGGGGTCTCGTTTACGAGCAGTACTTC. Translation gives CASSAARGGLVYEQYF. Combining the CDR3 with reference TRBV7-2 and TRBJ2-7 gives the whole variable domain GAGVSQSPSNKVTEKGKDVELRCDPISGHTALYWYRQSLGQGLEFLIYFQGNSAPDKSGLPSDRFSAERTGGSVSTLTIQRTQQEDSAVYLCASSAARGGLVYEQYFGPGTRLTVT.

The chain links TRBV20-1 to TRBJ2-1, with no clear D. Trimming removed 5 bases from V and 8 bases from J, with 7 bases in between. CDR3 size: 10 residues. CDR1 is DFQATT and CDR2 is SNEGSKA in the germline V gene (reference sequence). CDR3 DNA sequence: TGCAGTGCTGCTGACTATGAGCAGTTCTTC. Encoded protein: CSAADYEQFF.